The rows below give T cell receptor beta chains drawn from one sample of a study of cytomegalovirus exposure and HLA in healthy donors. Profiling relied on immunoSEQ multiplex PCR, and the TCRdb table lists in-frame clones only, not all of them. The data contain some 200,000 clones, roughly 10% of them singletons. The specimen was PBMCs. The receptors come from a woman aged 25 to 39 in good health and CMV-seropositive. CDR3s include the opening cysteine and the closing phenylalanine or tryptophan. The D gene is left open where the match is weak. Rows may omit the clone size; those that give it use once, few, many or a size class.

TRBJ2-5,.,.,TRBV2,TGTGCCAGCAGCCAACACAGGGACCAAGAGACCCAGTACTTC,CASSQHRDQETQYF
TRBJ1-1,few,.,TRBV11-2,TGTGCCAGCAGCTTAGAGGGCAGACGGACTGAAGCTTTCTTT,CASSLEGRRTEAFF
TRBJ1-1,.,TRBD1,TRBV18,TGTGCCAGCTCACGACTAACAGGGGGCTTAGGGAAGACTGAAGCTTTCTTT,CASSRLTGGLGKTEAFF
TRBJ2-2,.,.,TRBV6-1,TGTGCCAGCAGATCCGGGAGAACTACCGGGGAGCTGTTTTTT,CASRSGRTTGELFF
TRBJ1-2,.,TRBD1,TRBV2,TGTGCCAGCAGTTCAGGGGGCGCAAACTATGGCTACACCTTC,CASSSGGANYGYTF
TRBJ2-1,.,.,TRBV2,TGTGCCACCCACAGGCGGGGTGGGGATGAGCAGTTCTTC,CATHRRGGDEQFF
TRBJ1-1,few,TRBD1,TRBV7-3,TGTGCCAGCAGCCCGGACAGGGGGAGGAGGAACACTGAAGCTTTCTTT,CASSPDRGRRNTEAFF
TRBJ2-1,.,TRBD2,TRBV9,TGTGCCAGCAGCCTGACTAGCGGGACCTACAATGAGCAGTTCTTC,CASSLTSGTYNEQFF
TRBJ2-2,.,TRBD2,TRBV5-1,TGCGCCAGCAGTCGGACTAGCGGAAGCGGGGAGCTGTTTTTT,CASSRTSGSGELFF
TRBJ1-5,.,.,TRBV6-6,TGTGCCAGCAGCCACCAAGCGTATAGCAATCAGCCCCAGCATTTT,CASSHQAYSNQPQHF
TRBJ1-1,.,.,TRBV21-1,TGTGCCAGCAGCTCCCGACAGGGGGCACCTTACACTGAAGCTTTCTTT,CASSSRQGAPYTEAFF
TRBJ1-5,.,.,TRBV7-8,TGTGCCAGCAGCTTAGGGCAGTCTAGCAATCAGCCCCAGCATTTT,CASSLGQSSNQPQHF
TRBJ2-7,few,.,TRBV30,TGTGCCTGGAGTGTATCGGGGGCCTACGAGCAGTACTTC,CAWSVSGAYEQYF
TRBJ2-3,few,TRBD2,TRBV5-1,TGCGCCAGCAGCTTGCCAGCGGGAAGACTCACAGATACGCAGTATTTT,CASSLPAGRLTDTQYF
TRBJ2-7,.,.,TRBV6-6,TGTGCCAGCGCGCGACAGGCAAGCTCCTACGAGCAGTACTTC,CASARQASSYEQYF
TRBJ2-5,few,TRBD2,TRBV25-1,TGTGCCAGCAGTGAATTCGCTAGCGGGAGGGAAGAGACCCAGTACTTC,CASSEFASGREETQYF
TRBJ2-2,.,.,TRBV2,TGTGCCAGCACCCGGACAGACCGTTCGAACACCGGGGAGCTGTTTTTT,CASTRTDRSNTGELFF
TRBJ2-7,few,.,TRBV5-6,TGTGCCAGCAGCTTCCCCCCCGCGGACTACGAGCAGTACTTC,CASSFPPADYEQYF
TRBJ1-4,.,.,TRBV18,TGTGCCAGCTCAGGGACAAGTGATAATGAAAAACTGTTTTTT,CASSGTSDNEKLFF
TRBJ1-1,.,.,TRBV29-1,TGCAGCGTTTACAGGCTGAACACTGAAGCTTTCTTT,CSVYRLNTEAFF
TRBJ2-7,.,TRBD1,TRBV6-6,TGTGCCAGCAGTTCGTCCGGGACAGCCTCCTACGAGCAGTACTTC,CASSSSGTASYEQYF
TRBJ2-1,.,TRBD2,TRBV30,TGTGCCTGGGGGGGCGGGAGGCTCTCCTACAATGAGCAGTTCTTC,CAWGGGRLSYNEQFF
TRBJ2-6,few,TRBD1,TRBV7-9,TGTGCCAGCAGCACCTGGACAGGGACTGGGGCCAACGTCCTGACTTTC,CASSTWTGTGANVLTF
TRBJ2-5,.,TRBD2,TRBV7-9,TGTGCCAGCACCGGGACTAGCGGGAGGGCCCTCGAGGAGACCCAGTACTTC,CASTGTSGRALEETQYF
TRBJ2-2,.,.,TRBV7-9,TGTGCCAGCAGCCTTATTCGGGGGACGAACACCGGGGAGCTGTTTTTT,CASSLIRGTNTGELFF
TRBJ2-1,few,TRBD2,TRBV27,TGTGCCAGCAGTAGGGCTAGCGGGAGCTCCTACAATGAGCAGTTCTTC,CASSRASGSSYNEQFF
TRBJ1-4,few,.,TRBV4-1,TGCGCCAGCAGCCAAGGGGCAGAGACAACTAATGAAAAACTGTTTTTT,CASSQGAETTNEKLFF
TRBJ2-5,few,TRBD1,TRBV6-5,TGTGCCAGCAGCTATAGGGGGCACGAGACCCAGTACTTC,CASSYRGHETQYF
TRBJ2-7,few,.,TRBV7-9,TGTGCCAGCCGCGGAACGGGACAAGGGTTCTACGAGCAGTACTTC,CASRGTGQGFYEQYF
TRBJ2-7,few,TRBD1,TRBV7-9,TGTGCCAGCAGCTTAGCGACAGGGGCCTACGAGCAGTACTTC,CASSLATGAYEQYF
TRBJ2-2,few,.,TRBV18,TGTGCCAGCTCACCAGAGACCAGGACCGGGGAGCTGTTTTTT,CASSPETRTGELFF
TRBJ2-5,.,.,TRBV18,TGTGCCAGCTCACGAGGGCTGAAAGAGACCCAGTACTTC,CASSRGLKETQYF
TRBJ2-3,.,.,TRBV2,TGTGCCAGCAGACAGACAGATACGCAGTATTTT,CASRQTDTQYF
TRBJ2-1,few,.,TRBV5-1,TGCGCCAGCAGCTTTAGCGGCAATGAGCAGTTCTTC,CASSFSGNEQFF
TRBJ2-1,.,TRBD2,TRBV7-6,TGTGCCAGCAGCCGTGAGATAGGTCCCGCGGGAGTTTTGTATGAGCAGTTCTTC,CASSREIGPAGVLYEQFF
TRBJ1-5,.,.,TRBV30,TGTGCCTGGAGTGAGAACCAGTATAGCAATCAGCCCCAGCATTTT,CAWSENQYSNQPQHF
TRBJ2-1,few,.,TRBV6-4,TGTGCCAGCAGTGGTCAGGACAGCTACAATGAGCAGTTCTTC,CASSGQDSYNEQFF
TRBJ1-2,.,TRBD1,TRBV29-1,TGCAGCGTTGAAACCGGGACAGCGCCGGGTGGCTACACCTTC,CSVETGTAPGGYTF
TRBJ2-1,few,.,TRBV19,TGTGCCACCAGTCGGGAGTCCTACAATGAGCAGTTCTTC,CATSRESYNEQFF
TRBJ2-3,.,.,TRBV2,TGTGCCAGCAGACCGGAGGGAGATGCGCAGTATTTT,CASRPEGDAQYF